The 20 T cell receptor beta chains given below trace back to one sample, sequenced in a study of cytomegalovirus exposure and HLA in healthy donors. Produced via immunoSEQ multiplex PCR; TCRdb's table is partial and in-frame only. The profile shows some 100,000 clones, roughly 86% of them singletons. What was sequenced was PBMCs. These receptors originate from a man younger than 35 in good health and CMV-seronegative.

This clone was detected a few times. The rearrangement joins TRBV7-8 to TRBJ2-7; 8 bases are shared with TRBD1. Losses at the gene ends were 5 bases for V and 6 bases for J; bases not matched to a gene: 9. The CDR3 consists of 14 residues. Germline V gives CDR1 SGHVS, CDR2 FQNEAQ. CDR3 sequence: CASSDGQGLSEQYF. As DNA, the CDR3 is TGTGCCAGCAGCGACGGACAGGGTTTGTCCGAGCAGTACTTC.

The genes are TRBV6-5 and TRBJ2-2; D not resolved. The CDR3 is 14 amino acids. V was cut by 6 bases and J by 6 bases, with 14 bases left in between. Germline V gives CDR1 MNHEY, CDR2 SVGAGI. CDR3: CASRPDNRPGELFF. CDR3 sequence (DNA): TGTGCCAGCAGACCCGACAACCGACCCGGGGAGCTGTTTTTT.

The chain joins TRBV27 to TRBJ1-1; unclear D gene. Trimming pared 5 bases from V and 7 bases from J, leaving 14 bases between. This CDR3 is 13 amino acids long. In germline, CDR1 is MNHEY, CDR2 SMNVEV (reference sequence). The chain's CDR3 is CASSPRVGREAFF. The CDR3 bases are TGTGCCAGCAGTCCGAGGGTAGGCCGTGAAGCTTTCTTT.

The table lists this clone with a few counts. V usage is TRBV4-1 and J usage is TRBJ1-2, with TRBD1 matching 9 bases. In germline, CDR1 is MGHRA, CDR2 YSYEKL. Losses at the gene ends were 6 bases for V and 8 bases for J; bases not matched to a gene: 10. The CDR3 runs 14 residues. The CDR3 bases are TGCGCCAGCAGGGAGGACAGGGGTATAGAAGGCTACACCTTC. It yields the protein CASREDRGIEGYTF.

The chain links TRBV6-1 to TRBJ1-5; the D gene is possibly TRBD1 (6 bases). This CDR3 spans 13 amino acids. Trimming took 7 bases from V and 5 from J, leaving 12 bases between them. In germline, CDR1 is MNHNS, CDR2 SASEGT. The CDR3 region has the DNA TGTGCCAGCATTCAGGGGCGGGATCAGCCCCAGCATTTT. This encodes CASIQGRDQPQHF.

This rearrangement joins TRBV27 to TRBJ1-2, with 7 bases fitting TRBD1. V was pared by 6 bases and J by 3 bases, with 4 bases of the junction left unmatched. The CDR3 consists of 13 residues. Germline V CDR1 and CDR2: MNHEY, SMNVEV (reference sequence). CDR3 in DNA: TGTGCCAGCAGCGACAGGGCGCACTATGGCTACACCTTC. Protein product: CASSDRAHYGYTF.

The CDR3 nucleotides are TGTGCCTGGAGGGGGGACAGGGGTACCGGGGAGCTGTTTTTT. Translated, it gives CAWRGDRGTGELFF. The chain joins TRBV30 to TRBJ2-2; 10 bases are shared with TRBD1. Germline assignment: CDR1 GTSNPN and CDR2 SVGIG (reference sequence). The ends lost 3 bases at V and 5 bases at J; junction bases unmatched: 3. The CDR3 consists of 14 residues. Variable domain in full (rest from reference TRBV30 and TRBJ2-2): SQTIHQWPATLVQPVGSPLSLECTVEGTSNPNLYWYRQAAGRGLQLLFYSVGIGQISSEVPQNLSASRPQDRQFILSSKKLLLSDSGFYLCAWRGDRGTGELFFGEGSRLTVL.

The CDR3 nucleotides read TGTGCCAGCAGCCTCGGGAGGTCCTACGAGCAGTACTTC. It codes for CASSLGRSYEQYF. The gene calls are TRBV6-1 and TRBJ2-7; 7 nucleotides match TRBD2. Germline V gives CDR1 MNHNS, CDR2 SASEGT. This CDR3 contains 13 residues. The V segment lost 6 bases and the J segment 1 base; nucleotides outside the gene matches: 3.

CDR3 sequence (DNA): TGTGCCAGCAGTTACTCTACCGGGACAGGGGGAAACACCATATATTTT. It codes for CASSYSTGTGGNTIYF. The gene calls are TRBV6-5 and TRBJ1-3, with 9 bases matching TRBD1. The V gene's germline CDR1 is MNHEY and CDR2 SVGAGI. J gave up 4 bases and V 0 bases, and 4 bases lay outside the gene matches. This CDR3 region has 16 residues.

The V and J genes are TRBV13 and TRBJ1-1, with D maybe TRBD1 (5 bases). The germline V and J ends were trimmed by 2 bases and 1 base, with 17 bases remaining between them. CDR1 is PRHDT and CDR2 is FYEKMQ in the germline V gene (reference sequence). This CDR3 region has 17 residues. CDR3 protein: CASSLNGGSGRNTEAFF. The CDR3, as DNA: TGTGCCAGCAGCTTAAATGGGGGGTCAGGCCGGAACACTGAAGCTTTCTTT. The whole variable domain, filled in from reference TRBV13 and TRBJ1-1, reads AAGVIQSPRHLIKEKRETATLKCYPIPRHDTVYWYQQGPGQDPQFLISFYEKMQSDKGSIPDRFSAQQFSDYHSELNMSSLELGDSALYFCASSLNGGSGRNTEAFFGQGTRLTVV.

This CDR3 reads CASSPGGGLGTEAFF. As DNA, the CDR3 is TGTGCCAGCAGCCCGGGCGGGGGGCTGGGTACTGAAGCTTTCTTT. The chain has TRBV11-2 and TRBJ1-1, with D possibly matching TRBD1 (6 bases). The germline V gene encodes CDR1 SGHAT and CDR2 FQNNGV. CDR3 length: 15 residues. Deletions cut 5 bases from V and 5 bases from J, with 18 bases between.

This chain joins TRBV30 and TRBJ2-1; 7 bases line up with TRBD2. V dropped 1 base and J dropped 4; count of bases not matched to a gene: 7. The CDR3 covers 15 residues. Germline V gives CDR1 GTSNPN, CDR2 SVGIG (reference sequence). The DNA of the CDR3 is TGTGCCTGGAGTGGCGGGAGTGGGGATTACAATGAGCAGTTCTTC. Its translation is CAWSGGSGDYNEQFF.

The chain couples TRBV5-1 to TRBJ2-2; D may be TRBD2 (5 bases). Germline CDR1 and CDR2: SGHRS and YFSETQ. V gave up 5 bases and J gave up 1 base, with 6 bases separating them. CDR3 size: 13 residues. In DNA form, the CDR3 reads TGCGCCAGCAGGGAGGAGAACACCGGGGAGCTGTTTTTT. Translation gives CASREENTGELFF.

The chain links TRBV5-1 to TRBJ2-5, with D possibly matching TRBD1 (6 bases). V dropped 4 bases and J dropped 0 bases, with 10 bases sitting between them. The CDR3 has 14 residues. Germline V gives CDR1 SGHRS, CDR2 YFSETQ. This CDR3 reads CASSLGQYQETQYF. CDR3 nucleotide sequence: TGCGCCAGCAGCCTCGGACAGTACCAAGAGACCCAGTACTTC.

This rearrangement joins TRBV7-9 to TRBJ2-4; D is undetermined. The germline V gene encodes CDR1 SEHNR and CDR2 FQNEAQ (reference sequence). Trimming took 5 bases from V and 7 from J, leaving 15 bases between them. The CDR3 runs 14 residues. The CDR3 here is CASSLITAGNIQYF. As DNA, the CDR3 is TGTGCCAGCAGCCTGATTACCGCCGGGAACATTCAGTACTTC.

This chain joins TRBV9 and TRBJ1-1; D is possibly TRBD1 (6 bases). Germline assignment: CDR1 SGDLS and CDR2 YYNGEE. The CDR3 is 16 amino acids. Trimming left V 3 bases short and J 4 bases short, with 19 bases between. The CDR3 here is CASSEGLGGASTEAFF. CDR3 DNA sequence: TGTGCCAGCAGCGAGGGGTTGGGGGGGGCAAGCACTGAAGCTTTCTTT. The complete variable domain, with remaining parts taken from reference TRBV9 and TRBJ1-1, reads DSGVTQTPKHLITATGQRVTLRCSPRSGDLSVYWYQQSLDQGLQFLIQYYNGEERAKGNILERFSAQQFPDLHSELNLSSLELGDSALYFCASSEGLGGASTEAFFGQGTRLTVV.

CDR3 bases: TGTGCCTGGGCCCGCTCAGCGGGGAAAGTTGCAGATACGCAGTATTTT. This translates into CAWARSAGKVADTQYF. The rearrangement uses TRBV30 and TRBJ2-3; 7 bases map to TRBD2. From germline, CDR1 is GTSNPN and CDR2 SVGIG (reference sequence). Trimming cost V 5 bases and J 4 bases; bases outside gene matches: 15. The CDR3 consists of 16 residues.

The V gene is TRBV6-1, the J gene TRBJ2-2, with TRBD1 identical over 10 bases. Losses at the gene ends were 6 bases for V and 3 bases for J; bases not matched to a gene: 4. Germline CDR1 MNHNS, CDR2 SASEGT. This CDR3 has 15 amino acids. This chain's CDR3 is CASRVGTGDTGELFF. CDR3 coding DNA: TGTGCCAGCAGAGTAGGGACAGGGGACACCGGGGAGCTGTTTTTT.

The J gene is TRBJ1-5, the V gene TRBV7-9, with 10 bases aligning to TRBD1. This CDR3 comprises 14 residues. Germline assignment: CDR1 SEHNR and CDR2 FQNEAQ (reference sequence). Germline trimming cut 4 bases from V and 7 bases from J; bases unmatched to any gene: 4. DNA of the CDR3: TGTGCCAGCAGCTCGACAGGGGGCGGCCAGCCCCAGCATTTT. Its translation is CASSSTGGGQPQHF.

This sequence joins TRBV6-5 and TRBJ1-3, with TRBD1 matching 10 bases. V lost 5 bases and J lost 7; bases outside the gene matches: 5. Germline V gives CDR1 MNHEY, CDR2 SVGAGI. The CDR3 has 14 amino acids. DNA of the CDR3: TGTGCCAGCAGTCGACAGGGGGCAGGGAACACCATATATTTT. It is translated as CASSRQGAGNTIYF.